These T cell receptor beta chains were read from a single sample in a study of T-cell reconstitution after alpha-beta-depleted transplantation in children. Using its own MiXCR run on the PCR reads, TCRdb lists one record per CDR3 protein. The data show 300,000 to 350,000 distinct CDR3 sequences, 15% to 20% seen once. This material consisted of PBMCs, mostly from graft donor cells, taken 360 days after TCRalphabeta/CD19-depleted stem cell transplant. The receptors were sampled from a male patient between 2 and 9 years old who had a stem cell transplant for acute lymphoblastic leukemia, so the T cells may come from the graft donor. Each CDR3 is given with its conserved first and last residue.

TRBV3-1	15	TRBJ1-3	CASSQDHRSGNTIYF
TRBV10-3	16	TRBJ1-2	CAISPGTGSPNYGYTF
TRBV6-1	13	TRBJ2-1	CASSARGGHEQFF
TRBV3-1	16	TRBJ1-4	CASTLRGQGASEKLFF
TRBV12-3/TRBV12-4	14	TRBJ1-1	CASTVGYMNTEAFF
TRBV6-5	16	TRBJ2-5	CASSSLKGQGGETQYF
TRBV28	13	TRBJ2-2	CASTHGFSGELFF
TRBV10-3	14	TRBJ2-3	CAISGLTVADTQYF
TRBV15	15	TRBJ2-5	CATSYRRTYQETQYF
TRBV20-1	12	TRBJ1-2	CSAIYSNYGYTF
TRBV28	14	TRBJ2-7	CASSASGTGARTYF
TRBV5-1	15	TRBJ2-7	CASSFRTGPTYEQYF
TRBV20-1	13	TRBJ2-1	CSAREADYNEQFF
TRBV9	13	TRBJ2-2	CASSVGATGELFF
TRBV5-1	13	TRBJ2-1	CASSLAGGPIRFF
TRBV24-1	17	TRBJ2-3	CATSDQSGNTGTDTQYF
TRBV10-3	11	TRBJ2-7	CAIGAENEQYF
TRBV28	15	TRBJ2-1	CASSLFPSGSYEQFF
TRBV5-1	15	TRBJ2-2	CASSLMTAYTGELFF
TRBV11-2	15	TRBJ2-3	CASSRDGQYTDTQYF
TRBV14	15	TRBJ2-1	CASSQYRSSYNEQFF
TRBV11-2	15	TRBJ2-1	CASSSPMADYNEQFF
TRBV7-9	14	TRBJ1-4	CASSLQGSNEKLFF
TRBV28	13	TRBJ2-7	CASRPGQEYEQYF
TRBV7-9	15	TRBJ2-1	CASRRTNGSYNEQFF
TRBV7-2	11	TRBJ2-1	CASSLFREQFF
TRBV14	14	TRBJ2-1	CASNPSGRSNEQFF
TRBV7-3	16	TRBJ1-4	CASSTLAGGINEKLFF
TRBV12-3/TRBV12-4	18	TRBJ2-2	CASSSKTGEGWVAGELFF